The clone carrying this T cell receptor (beta chain) was detected ten times or more. The antigen is unknown. It was with a sample-barcoded 5' primer and a J-beta primer mix that a second PCR of about 6 to 12 cycles was run. TCRdb passed the 5' RACE reads through MiXCR, listing each CDR3 protein once. The sample lists 790,000 or so distinct CDR3 sequences, around 45% seen once, with around 18% in the top ten. The sample is drawn from a study of blood T cells in healthy people across ages. Findings and caveats of the study: Naive T cell percentage by flow cytometry tracked strongly with beta diversity. The unsorted PBMCs prevented any conclusive comparison of naive versus antigen-experienced cells.

CDR1 and CDR2 (germline): SGHVS, FQNEAQ. The CDR3 contains 15 residues. Trimming took 3 bases from V and 2 from J; bases not matched to a gene: 3. Total RNA, at least 5.5 micrograms per sample, came from PBMCs. The TCR sequence derives from a man aged 80 or over in good health. The sample was blood. V usage is TRBV7-8 and J usage is TRBJ2-1, with 8 bases identical to TRBD1. CDR3 coding DNA: TGTGCCAGCAGCTTCGGACAGGGACCCTACAATGAGCAGTTCTTC. It codes for CASSFGQGPYNEQFF.